This entry is about one TCR beta chain. Its antigen is unidentified. CDR3 size: 15 residues. Germline values: CDR1 KGHDR, CDR2 SFDVKD. The data are from a study of CXCR3-negative and CXCR3-positive naive CD8 T cells. Study-wide points: TCR strength was inferred from TRB CDR3 properties, while surface CD5 was comparable between naive subsets. Naive CXCR3-positive cells had TRB CDR3s more hydrophobic than those of CXCR3-negative naive cells.

UMI-labeled 5' RACE TRB cDNA libraries were prepared from the cells. From the 5' RACE reads, TCRdb lists one entry per CDR3 protein and no DNA. The table lists tens of thousands of distinct CDR3 sequences. This chain connects TRBV24-1 to TRBJ2-2; the TCRdb D gene call, TRBD2, has no DNA to confirm it. This clonotype was sampled from a human donor in good health. Some clones in this sample may be carry-over from other donors' samples. The source material was naive CXCR3- CD8+ T cells from blood. Specified subset: CD45RO-CCR7+CD27+CD95- naive CD8+ T cells lacking CXCR3 (TNR3-). The CDR3 loop reads CATRGLAGSAGELFF.